The 27 T cell receptor beta chains below all came from one sample that was sequenced in a study of blood T cell repertoires in COVID-19 (TCRdb year 2020). The method behind the library was the immunoSEQ multiplex PCR assay. The table comes from immuneACCESS by way of TCRdb, which keeps in-frame sequences with V and J called. Part of the clones is missing from these tables; in studies checked, under half for an unresolved V gene and the rest for unknown reasons. The sample includes approximately 20,000 clones, with approximately 91% observed a single time. The ten largest clones add up to about 16% of the sample. The sequenced sample was peripheral blood. The receptors stem from a human donor in a cohort sampled during active COVID-19.

The gene calls are TRBV5-1 and TRBJ2-7; D is possibly TRBD1 (5 bases). This CDR3 has 15 amino acids. V lost 0 bases and J lost 3, with 13 bases in between. From germline, CDR1 is SGHRS and CDR2 YFSETQ. CDR3 loop: CASSLASGSYYEQYF. As DNA, the CDR3 is TGCGCCAGCAGCTTGGCCTCAGGGTCCTACTACGAGCAGTACTTC.

The rearrangement links TRBV30 to TRBJ1-4; tentative D call: TRBD1 (5 bases). This CDR3 has 18 residues. Trimming removed 0 bases at V and 0 bases at J, with 17 bases between. Germline lookup yields CDR1 GTSNPN and CDR2 SVGIG (reference sequence). CDR3 region: CAWSVGRGQIPTNEKLFF. The DNA for the CDR3 is TGTGCCTGGAGTGTTGGTAGGGGCCAAATACCAACTAATGAAAAACTGTTTTTT. Filled out from reference TRBV30 and TRBJ1-4, the complete variable domain reads SQTIHQWPATLVQPVGSPLSLECTVEGTSNPNLYWYRQAAGRGLQLLFYSVGIGQISSEVPQNLSASRPQDRQFILSSKKLLLSDSGFYLCAWSVGRGQIPTNEKLFFGSGTQLSVL.

The gene calls are TRBV5-1 and TRBJ1-2; TRBD1 agrees at 9 bases. CDR1 and CDR2 (germline): SGHRS, YFSETQ. The CDR3 totals 15 residues. With V trimmed by 0 bases and J by 2 bases, 2 bases remained unmatched. For the CDR3, the DNA is TGCGCCAGCAGCTTGGACGGACAGGGGAACTATGGCTACACCTTC. Encoded protein: CASSLDGQGNYGYTF.

The chain couples TRBV6-5 to TRBJ2-5, with TRBD1 identical over 7 bases. J lost 7 bases, V lost 5 bases, and 10 bases had no gene match. The CDR3 is 14 residues long. Germline V CDR1 and CDR2: MNHEY, SVGAGI. The CDR3 region has the DNA TGTGCCAGCAGTAGACAGGGCGAACTGGTGACCCAGTACTTC. Its protein is CASSRQGELVTQYF.

The rearrangement uses TRBV19 and TRBJ2-5; tentatively, D is TRBD1 (7 bases). From germline, CDR1 is LNHDA and CDR2 SQIVND (reference sequence). CDR3 size: 16 residues. Trimming removed 4 bases from V and 5 bases from J, with 20 bases in between. CDR3 in amino acids: CASSRGDSLTGETQYF. The DNA of the CDR3 is TGTGCCAGTAGTAGGGGGGACAGTCTTACGGGTGAGACCCAGTACTTC.

The rearrangement joins TRBV6-6 to TRBJ1-5; D gene ambiguous. The CDR3 runs 15 residues. V lost 8 bases to trimming and J lost 0 bases, with 14 bases between them. Germline values: CDR1 MNHNY, CDR2 SVGAGI (reference sequence). The CDR3 DNA reads TGTGCCAGCTCAATCAACCAGGATAGCAATCAGCCCCAGCATTTT. It codes for CASSINQDSNQPQHF.

The J gene is TRBJ2-2, the V gene TRBV4-2; the D gene is possibly TRBD1 (7 bases). This CDR3 is built from 17 residues. CDR1 is LGHNA and CDR2 is YNFKEQ in the germline V gene. Trimming left V 1 base short and J 2 bases short, with 14 bases between. CDR3 protein: CASSQGGGTANTGELFF. Here the CDR3 DNA reads TGTGCCAGCAGCCAAGGAGGGGGGACAGCCAACACCGGGGAGCTGTTTTTT.

The chain couples TRBV13 to TRBJ1-2; TRBD1 agrees at 9 bases. Trimming at V came to 3 bases and at J to 6 bases, leaving 11 bases not matched to a gene. The germline gives CDR1 PRHDT, CDR2 FYEKMQ (reference sequence). CDR3 length: 16 residues. This CDR3 reads CASSFRDRELVDGYTF. The CDR3, as DNA: TGTGCCAGCAGCTTCCGGGACAGGGAATTAGTGGATGGCTACACCTTC. The entire variable domain, with the rest obtained from reference TRBV13 and TRBJ1-2, is as follows: AAGVIQSPRHLIKEKRETATLKCYPIPRHDTVYWYQQGPGQDPQFLISFYEKMQSDKGSIPDRFSAQQFSDYHSELNMSSLELGDSALYFCASSFRDRELVDGYTFGSGTRLTVV.

The genes are TRBV5-1 and TRBJ2-1, with a tentative D call TRBD2 (6 bases). The germline V gene has CDR1 SGHRS and CDR2 YFSETQ. V lost 0 bases and J 4 bases, leaving 11 bases between the germline ends. The CDR3 is made up of 15 amino acids. The chain's CDR3 is CASSLATSIYNEQFF. The CDR3 region has the DNA TGCGCCAGCAGCTTGGCGACTAGTATTTACAATGAGCAGTTCTTC.

V gene TRBV7-8 combines with J gene TRBJ2-2; D is possibly TRBD1 (6 bases). V lost 3 bases, J lost 5 bases, and 10 bases lay in between. Germline CDR1 and CDR2: SGHVS and FQNEAQ. The length of the CDR3 is 14 residues. The CDR3 sequence: CASSFDTGTGELFF. The CDR3 DNA is TGTGCCAGCAGCTTTGACACAGGGACCGGGGAGCTGTTTTTT.

The chain joins TRBV7-3 to TRBJ2-3; perhaps TRBD2 as D (5 bases). The length of the CDR3 is 13 residues. From germline, CDR1 is SGHTA and CDR2 FQGTGA. V was shortened by 3 bases and J by 2 bases, with 6 bases between the two germline ends. The CDR3 spells CASSFDYTDTQYF. CDR3 nucleotides: TGTGCCAGCAGCTTTGACTACACAGATACGCAGTATTTT. Supplemented by reference TRBV7-3 and TRBJ2-3, the full variable domain reads GAGVSQTPSNKVTEKGKYVELRCDPISGHTALYWYRQSLGQGPEFLIYFQGTGAADDSGLPNDRFFAVRPEGSVSTLKIQRTERGDSAVYLCASSFDYTDTQYFGPGTRLTVL.

The V call is TRBV6-6, the J call TRBJ2-3; D may be TRBD2 (5 bases). From germline, CDR1 is MNHNY and CDR2 SVGAGI (reference sequence). Trimming removed 5 bases at V and 2 bases at J, with 17 bases between. The CDR3 extends over 16 amino acids. The CDR3 nucleotides are TGTGCCAGCAGTAAATTAGGACTTTCACTCACAGATACGCAGTATTTT. Encoded protein: CASSKLGLSLTDTQYF.

The chain uses TRBV5-1 and TRBJ2-2, with a possible D match to TRBD1 (5 bases). Per germline, CDR1 SGHRS and CDR2 YFSETQ. V was trimmed by 4 bases and J by 14 bases, leaving 12 bases between them. The CDR3 length is 11 residues. Written as DNA, the CDR3 is TGCGCCAGCAGCCCTAAACAGGTACTGTTTTTT. As protein: CASSPKQVLFF.

This clone was observed once. This chain connects TRBV7-2 to TRBJ2-5; 12 bases fit TRBD2. Germline values: CDR1 SGHTA, CDR2 FQGNSA. J gave up 4 bases and V 4 bases, and 7 bases lay outside the gene matches. CDR3 length: 16 residues. The CDR3 protein is CASSSLLAGGGETQYF. In nucleotides, the CDR3 is TGTGCCAGCAGCTCCTTACTAGCGGGGGGAGGAGAGACCCAGTACTTC.

The V call is TRBV18, the J call TRBJ2-7; D unresolved. V shed 2 bases and J shed 0 bases, with 11 bases lying between them. The V gene's germline CDR1 is KGHSH and CDR2 LQKENI. The CDR3 contains 15 residues. CDR3 DNA: TGTGCCAGCTCACCAACGACAAGAAACTCCTACGAGCAGTACTTC. Translated, it gives CASSPTTRNSYEQYF.

The chain has TRBV7-3 and TRBJ2-1; TRBD1 is a possible D gene (6 bases). The CDR3 runs to 16 residues. With 2 bases removed from V and 9 bases from J, the gap between germline ends came to 20 bases. Per germline, CDR1 SGHTA and CDR2 FQGTGA. As DNA, the CDR3 is TGTGCCAGCAGCTTATCAGTGGGGGTTAGAGGGGGTGAGCAGTTCTTC. This codes for CASSLSVGVRGGEQFF. Full variable domain (rest looked up from reference TRBV7-3 and TRBJ2-1): GAGVSQTPSNKVTEKGKYVELRCDPISGHTALYWYRQSLGQGPEFLIYFQGTGAADDSGLPNDRFFAVRPEGSVSTLKIQRTERGDSAVYLCASSLSVGVRGGEQFFGPGTRLTVL.

The chain joins TRBV10-2 to TRBJ2-7, with 11 bases lining up with TRBD2. The V and J ends lost 4 bases and 2 bases, in that order; junction bases with no gene match: 4. Per germline, CDR1 WSHSY and CDR2 SAAADI. The CDR3 has 15 amino acids. For the CDR3, the DNA is TGCGCCAGCAGTGGACTAGCGGGAATTACCTACGAGCAGTACTTC. It codes for CASSGLAGITYEQYF.

The rearrangement joins TRBV6-6 to TRBJ1-5; TRBD1 matches 11 bases. The CDR3 is 15 amino acids. In germline, CDR1 is MNHNY, CDR2 SVGAGI (reference sequence). V dropped 5 bases and J dropped 4; count of bases not matched to a gene: 4. In DNA form, the CDR3 reads TGTGCCAGCAGTCCGGGACAGGGGGAAAATCAGCCCCAGCATTTT. Translated: CASSPGQGENQPQHF.

CDR3 residues: CASSLGGNTEAFF. As DNA, the CDR3 is TGTGCCAGCAGCTTAGGCGGGAACACTGAAGCTTTCTTT. The chain carries TRBV11-3 and TRBJ1-1; no clear D. Germline assignment: CDR1 SGHNT and CDR2 YENEEA. This CDR3 is 13 amino acids long. V shed 1 base and J shed 1 base, with 4 bases lying between them.

This sequence joins TRBV21-1 and TRBJ2-1; TRBD2, the table's D call, lacks a check against the DNA. TRBV21-1 constitutes a pseudogene. The CDR3 totals 20 residues. CDR3 coding DNA: TGTGCCAGCAGCACCAAACCAGGACTAGCGGGAGCCCTGGGCTACAATGAGCAGTTCTTC. It specifies CASSTKPGLAGALGYNEQFF.

The chain uses TRBV6-5 and TRBJ1-2; D is undetermined. V was cut by 4 bases and J by 4 bases, with 19 bases left in between. The CDR3 runs to 16 residues. Germline V gene lookup returns CDR1 MNHEY and CDR2 SVGAGI. CDR3 in amino acids: CASSSFAILGSYGYTF. The CDR3, as DNA: TGTGCCAGCAGTTCGTTTGCGATATTGGGCTCCTATGGCTACACCTTC.

The chain couples TRBV18 to TRBJ1-4, with D perhaps matching TRBD1 (5 bases). Trimming removed 6 bases at V and 5 bases at J, with 16 bases between. The CDR3 length is 15 residues. Germline V lookup: CDR1 KGHSH, CDR2 LQKENI. The DNA of the CDR3 is TGTGCCAGCTCCGCGCTAGGGGCAAGAAATGAAAAACTGTTTTTT. It codes for CASSALGARNEKLFF.

The rearrangement joins TRBV5-1 to TRBJ1-3, with a weak D call TRBD1 (5 bases). V dropped 1 base and J dropped 0 bases, with 14 bases sitting between them. Per germline, CDR1 SGHRS and CDR2 YFSETQ. This CDR3 contains 17 residues. As DNA, the CDR3 is TGCGCCAGCAGCTTGCGCGGGGCGGCAGCCTCTGGAAACACCATATATTTT. Residues: CASSLRGAAASGNTIYF.

For the CDR3, the DNA is TGCGCCAGCAGCGCGGGAGGTAGCGGGAGAGGTGAGCAGTTCTTC. This sequence encodes CASSAGGSGRGEQFF. The chain uses TRBV5-1 and TRBJ2-1; 9 bases are shared with TRBD2. Germline values: CDR1 SGHRS, CDR2 YFSETQ. The trim removed 4 bases at V and 9 bases at J, leaving 11 bases unmatched. CDR3 length: 15 residues.

The table lists this clone with a count of one. The V call is TRBV9, the J call TRBJ2-7; 9 nucleotides agree with TRBD1. V shed 0 bases and J 6 bases; nucleotides not matched to a gene: 7. This CDR3 has 15 amino acids. Germline V gene data show CDR1 as SGDLS and CDR2 as YYNGEE. For the CDR3, the DNA is TGTGCCAGCAGCGTAGGGAGGACAGGGGTGAGCGAGCAGTACTTC. It codes for CASSVGRTGVSEQYF.

The J gene is TRBJ2-1, the V gene TRBV4-1; 8 nucleotides align to TRBD2. Germline assignment: CDR1 MGHRA and CDR2 YSYEKL. The V segment lost 4 bases and the J segment 3 bases; nucleotides outside the gene matches: 5. The CDR3 totals 15 residues. The CDR3 is CASSPSGGNYNEQFF. CDR3 coding DNA: TGCGCCAGCAGCCCGAGCGGGGGCAACTACAATGAGCAGTTCTTC.

The rearrangement links TRBV24-1 to TRBJ2-3; 7 bases fit TRBD1. Germline V gene lookup returns CDR1 KGHDR and CDR2 SFDVKD. V lost 9 bases, J lost 1 base, and 6 bases stayed unmatched. The CDR3 runs to 14 residues. The CDR3 DNA follows: TGTGCCACCGCTGGTGACAGGGGCACAGATACGCAGTATTTT. Its translation is CATAGDRGTDTQYF.